This TCR beta chain was identified in a study of CD8+ T cells in alopecia areata. Study-level points and caveats: Lesional tissue from the scalp (especially in alopecia totalis/universalis) showed higher clonality than normal scalp. Scalp sequencing also captures normal skin's resident alphabeta T cells.

cDNA serving as the sequencing template came from extracted, reverse transcribed RNA. Produced via immunoSEQ multiplex PCR; TCRdb's table is partial and in-frame only. Found here are 90,000 to 150,000 clones, less than 70% of them singletons; the top ten hold 2.8%. The CDR3 is 12 residues long. CDR1 is SGHAT, CDR2 FQNNGV, per germline. Germline trimming cut 6 bases from V and 6 bases from J; bases unmatched to any gene: 4. Comment on this clone: Its antigen is currently unknown.

This sequence was found in a human donor in good health. The chain combines TRBV11-2 with TRBJ1-1, with 7 bases aligning to TRBD1. Sequencing was done on a sample of CD4+ T cells sorted from blood. This CDR3 is CASRLDRAEAFF. The CDR3 region has the DNA TGTGCCAGCAGGCTCGACAGGGCTGAAGCTTTCTTT.